The next 27 T cell receptor beta chains were all read from a single sample in a study of T cells in Graves' hyperthyroidism and ophthalmopathy. TCR beta CDR3 sequences were amplified from RNA transcripts. Primed by the HTBI set, a first-round RT-PCR was run on the TCR CDR3. TCRdb called the multiplex PCR reads again in MiXCR, with one record for every CDR3 protein. Of around 700,000 distinct CDR3 sequences in the sample, about a third were seen once. Source material: blood. Receptors originate from a woman aged 40 to 50 with Graves' hyperthyroidism.

The chain uses TRBV7-2 and TRBJ1-4; 8 positions match TRBD1. CDR3 length equals 13 residues. Trimming cost V 10 bases and J 11 bases; bases outside gene matches: 12. Per the germline V gene, CDR1 is SGHTA and CDR2 is FQGNSA. DNA of the CDR3: TGTGCCACCTCCCCGACAGGGGTCTCCAAACTGTTTTTT. This translates into CATSPTGVSKLFF.

This clonotype has only a few counts. CDR3 in DNA: TGTGCCAGCAGCTCCTTGGAGTTGCCGAACACTGAAGCTTTCTTT. It is translated as CASSSLELPNTEAFF. The chain employs TRBV13 and TRBJ1-1; unclear D gene. The CDR3 is 15 residues long. In germline, CDR1 is PRHDT, CDR2 FYEKMQ (reference sequence). Trimming shortened V by 4 bases and J by 1 base, and 13 bases separated the two germline ends. Supplemented by reference TRBV13 and TRBJ1-1, the full variable domain reads AAGVIQSPRHLIKEKRETATLKCYPIPRHDTVYWYQQGPGQDPQFLISFYEKMQSDKGSIPDRFSAQQFSDYHSELNMSSLELGDSALYFCASSSLELPNTEAFFGQGTRLTVV.

The chain recombines TRBV19 with TRBJ1-6; perhaps TRBD1 as D (5 bases). In germline, CDR1 is LNHDA, CDR2 SQIVND (reference sequence). The CDR3 has 16 residues. V shed 3 bases and J shed 7 bases, with 16 bases lying between them. CDR3 sequence (DNA): TGTGCCAGTAGTATCCACAGCGGGGCAGGGAATTCACCCCTCCACTTT. Translating gives CASSIHSGAGNSPLHF.

As for this clonotype: A much larger clone differs from this one at a single base, so this may be a read error. The rearrangement joins TRBV7-2 to TRBJ1-2; D remains unclear. Germline CDR1 is SGHTA and CDR2 is FQGNSA. The CDR3 spans 14 residues. As DNA, the CDR3 is TGTCCCAGCAGTATCCCGGCCCAGGACTATGGCTACACCTTC. Translating it yields CPSSIPAQDYGYTF. The variable domain in full, with the rest retrieved from reference TRBV7-2 and TRBJ1-2, is GAGVSQSPSNKVTEKGKDVELRCDPISGHTALYWYRQSLGQGLEFLIYFQGNSAPDKSGLPSDRFSAERTGGSVSTLTIQRTQQEDSAVYLCPSSIPAQDYGYTFGSGTRLTVV.

This rearrangement joins TRBV6-5 to TRBJ2-6, with D tentatively TRBD1 or TRBD2 (7 bases each). Germline V gives CDR1 MNHEY, CDR2 SVGAGI. Trimming cost V 7 bases and J 1 base, with 17 bases left between them. The CDR3 spans 17 residues. The CDR3 protein is CASTAGAGGSGANVLTF. The CDR3 nucleotides read TGTGCCAGCACCGCGGGGGCAGGGGGTTCTGGGGCCAACGTCCTGACTTTC.

The genes are TRBV6-1 and TRBJ1-5; D is perhaps TRBD1 (6 bases). The CDR3 is 14 amino acids. Germline lookup yields CDR1 MNHNS and CDR2 SASEGT. Trimming shortened V by 4 bases and J by 6 bases, and 13 bases separated the two germline ends. CDR3 sequence (DNA): TGTGCCAGCAGTGGAGGGGGGCGAAGTCAGCCCCAGCATTTT. As protein: CASSGGGRSQPQHF.

This chain joins TRBV5-1 and TRBJ1-1, with D tentatively TRBD1 (6 bases). CDR3 length: 15 residues. The V gene lost 0 bases and the J gene lost 7 bases, with 16 bases spanning the gap. Germline V gene sequence: CDR1 SGHRS, CDR2 YFSETQ. CDR3 sequence: CASSLGTVRDFEAFF. The CDR3, as DNA: TGCGCCAGCAGCTTGGGGACAGTCCGGGACTTTGAAGCTTTCTTT.

This clonotype showed up many times. The genes are TRBV6-5 and TRBJ2-2; D may be TRBD1 or TRBD2 (5 bases each). V dropped 5 bases and J dropped 9 bases, with 16 bases sitting between them. The CDR3 consists of 14 residues. Germline CDR1 and CDR2: MNHEY and SVGAGI. Here the CDR3 reads CASSTRDVVRELFF. Here the CDR3 DNA reads TGTGCCAGCAGTACACGGGACGTAGTTAGGGAGCTGTTTTTT.

The rearrangement links TRBV7-2 to TRBJ1-2, with 9 positions matching TRBD1. J lost 2 bases, V lost 4 bases, and 5 bases had no gene match. The germline CDR1 and CDR2 sequences are SGHTA and FQGNSA. The CDR3 totals 15 residues. The CDR3 loop reads CASSSQGAVNYGYTF. As DNA, the CDR3 is TGTGCCAGCAGCTCACAGGGGGCTGTCAACTATGGCTACACCTTC.

CDR3 protein: CASSREHSDRTMYEQYF. The CDR3 bases are TGCGCCAGCAGCCGAGAACACTCGGACAGAACGATGTACGAGCAGTACTTC. This sequence joins TRBV4-3 and TRBJ2-7; TRBD1 might be the D (6 bases). Germline-derived CDR1 and CDR2 are LGHNA and YSLEER. This CDR3 has 17 amino acids. Trimming shortened V by 4 bases and J by 4 bases, and 23 bases separated the two germline ends.

In this sample, this clonotype turned up a few times. The CDR3, as DNA: TGTGCCAGCAGTTCCTCGACAGGGGGCTGGGAGACCCAGTACTTC. Amino acid sequence: CASSSSTGGWETQYF. The V and J genes are TRBV11-2 and TRBJ2-5, with 10 bases fitting TRBD1. With 6 bases clipped from V and 5 bases from J, the junction kept 9 bases outside the gene matches. Germline CDR1 is SGHAT and CDR2 is FQNNGV. CDR3 length equals 15 residues.

This clonotype was counted many times. The J gene is TRBJ1-1, the V gene TRBV6-1; unclear D gene. Germline CDR1 is MNHNS and CDR2 is SASEGT. The CDR3 has 13 residues. Trimming took off 6 bases at V and 3 bases at J, with 11 bases between the two ends. The CDR3 reads CASRNDQHTEAFF. CDR3 nucleotides: TGTGCCAGCAGGAACGACCAGCACACTGAAGCTTTCTTT.

Ten or more counts support this clonotype. The chain carries TRBV10-2 and TRBJ2-7; the D gene is possibly TRBD1 (6 bases). CDR3 length equals 14 residues. Germline-derived CDR1 and CDR2 are WSHSY and SAAADI. Trimming stripped 6 bases from V and 0 bases from J, with 12 bases between. CDR3 loop: CASRETGSSYEQYF. Here the CDR3 DNA reads TGCGCCAGCAGGGAGACAGGTTCCTCCTACGAGCAGTACTTC.

V and J are TRBV7-2 and TRBJ2-2, with D maybe TRBD1 (6 bases). Trimming stripped 7 bases from V and 0 bases from J, with 6 bases between. Per the germline V gene, CDR1 is SGHTA and CDR2 is FQGNSA. This CDR3 contains 13 residues. The CDR3 DNA reads as TGTGCCAGCAAGGGGGCGAACACCGGGGAGCTGTTTTTT. Amino acids: CASKGANTGELFF.

This clonotype occurred many times. The V and J genes are TRBV7-9 and TRBJ1-6; D may be TRBD1 (5 bases). Germline lookup yields CDR1 SEHNR and CDR2 FQNEAQ (reference sequence). The CDR3 loop spans 16 amino acids. V was trimmed by 8 bases and J by 0 bases, leaving 14 bases between them. The CDR3 bases are TGTGCCAGCCGAGCCTGGGGGGACTCCTATAATTCACCCCTCCACTTT. Translating gives CASRAWGDSYNSPLHF.

The chain carries TRBV7-2 and TRBJ2-5; tentatively, D is TRBD2 (6 bases). The V gene lost 6 bases and the J gene lost 5 bases, with 22 bases spanning the gap. The CDR3 loop spans 16 amino acids. Germline V gene sequence: CDR1 SGHTA, CDR2 FQGNSA. The DNA for the CDR3 is TGTGCCAGCAGTCCCTATCGGCCGGGGGTGAAGGAGACCCAGTACTTC. Protein sequence: CASSPYRPGVKETQYF.

V and J are TRBV4-2 and TRBJ2-7; 7 nucleotides align to TRBD1. The V segment lost 3 bases and the J segment 0 bases; nucleotides outside the gene matches: 8. CDR1 is LGHNA, CDR2 YNFKEQ, per germline. This CDR3 contains 16 residues. CDR3 sequence: CASSHRDSLPSYEQYF. In DNA, the CDR3 is TGTGCCAGCAGCCACCGGGACAGTCTCCCCTCCTACGAGCAGTACTTC.

This clonotype was recorded at least ten times. V is TRBV20-1 and J is TRBJ1-5; D is undetermined. The CDR3 contains 15 residues. V lost 0 bases and J 11 bases, leaving 20 bases between the germline ends. Germline CDR1 DFQATT, CDR2 SNEGSKA (reference sequence). The CDR3 protein is CSARDFRREPRAQHF. The CDR3 region has the DNA TGCAGTGCTAGAGATTTTCGCAGAGAGCCGCGAGCCCAGCATTTT.

Many counts were recorded for this clonotype. Written as DNA, the CDR3 is TGCAGTGCTAGGTGGGGTTCAGGAGAGACCCAGTACTTC. This codes for CSARWGSGETQYF. The chain joins TRBV20-1 to TRBJ2-5; D gene unclear. The CDR3 consists of 13 residues. Germline loops: CDR1 DFQATT, CDR2 SNEGSKA (reference sequence). V was trimmed by 3 bases and J by 4 bases, leaving 12 bases between them.

Of note for this clonotype: Being one base from a much bigger clone, this may be a read error. The chain employs TRBV6-5 and TRBJ1-2; no definite D call. The CDR3 is made up of 13 amino acids. CDR1 and CDR2 (germline): MNHEY, SVGAGI. V was cut by 4 bases and J by 6 bases, with 12 bases left in between. CDR3 bases: TGTGCCAGCAGTTCCCTAGCGAACCATGGCTACACCTTC. Translation: CASSSLANHGYTF.

Worth noting for this clonotype: Relative to the germline gene, one junction end is altered; a read error may explain this. J is TRBJ1-2 and V is TRBV11-3; D ambiguous. The CDR3 is 14 amino acids. Germline assignment: CDR1 SGHNT and CDR2 YENEEA. The CDR3 loop is CASSLSDANCGYTF. CDR3 nucleotides: TGTGCCAGCAGCTTATCGGACGCAAACTGTGGCTACACCTTC.

Remarks on this clonotype: This may be a read error: a much more frequent sequence differs by one nucleotide. The chain couples TRBV7-1 to TRBJ2-7; TRBD1 or TRBD2 may be the D gene (5 bases each). TRBV7-1 falls under the ORF class, with uncertain function. The CDR3 runs to 14 residues. The CDR3 sequence: CASSSTGQGYGQYF. Written as DNA, the CDR3 is TGTGCCAGCAGCTCAACGGGGCAGGGCTACGGGCAGTACTTC.

This clonotype occurred a few times. The V gene is TRBV4-1, the J gene TRBJ2-7; D may be TRBD2 (6 bases). Germline V gene lookup returns CDR1 MGHRA and CDR2 YSYEKL. The CDR3 is 14 residues long. V lost 2 bases, J lost 3 bases, and 11 bases lay in between. CDR3 sequence reads: CASSQMEGDYEQYF. As DNA, the CDR3 is TGCGCCAGCAGCCAAATGGAGGGCGACTACGAGCAGTACTTC.

As for this clonotype: A much larger clone differs from this one at a single base, so this may be a read error. The chain joins TRBV7-2 to TRBJ1-2; the match to TRBD1 covers 8 bases. Germline V gene data show CDR1 as SGHTA and CDR2 as FQGNSA. This CDR3 has 12 amino acids. The CDR3, as DNA: TGTGCCAGCAGTCCCCGGACAGGGTACGGCATCTTC. This sequence encodes CASSPRTGYGIF.

The gene calls are TRBV7-9 and TRBJ1-3; tentative D call: TRBD1 (5 bases). Trimming stripped 5 bases from V and 0 bases from J, with 26 bases between. Germline V gives CDR1 SEHNR, CDR2 FQNEAQ (reference sequence). The CDR3 sequence is 20 residues long. CDR3 bases: TGTGCCAGCAGCCCTTTGACAACCGACAGTCGGCCTTCCTCTGGAAACACCATATATTTT. It is translated as CASSPLTTDSRPSSGNTIYF.

V gene TRBV19 combines with J gene TRBJ2-7; 7 bases line up with TRBD1. Germline assignment: CDR1 LNHDA and CDR2 SQIVND (reference sequence). Trimming cost V 2 bases and J 3 bases; bases outside gene matches: 7. CDR3 length: 15 residues. The CDR3 coding sequence is TGTGCCAGTAGTATAACAGGGGTTCGGAGCTACGAGCAGTACTTC. Translating gives CASSITGVRSYEQYF. Full variable domain (missing parts from reference TRBV19 and TRBJ2-7): DGGITQSPKYLFRKEGQNVTLSCEQNLNHDAMYWYRQDPGQGLRLIYYSQIVNDFQKGDIAEGYSVSREKKESFPLTVTSAQKNPTAFYLCASSITGVRSYEQYFGPGTRLTVT.

The chain joins TRBV6-4 to TRBJ2-7; D is unresolved. The CDR3 totals 13 residues. V gave up 6 bases and J gave up 7 bases, with 16 bases separating them. Germline V gene data show CDR1 as MRHNA and CDR2 as SNTAGT. The DNA for the CDR3 is TGTGCCAGCAGCCGGCAGGTAGCCCTGGAGCAGTACTTC. This encodes CASSRQVALEQYF.